The text below deals with one T cell receptor beta chain. Its antigen remains unidentified. Each PCR had synthetic TCR analog templates added to it as a spike-in. The protocol was immunoSEQ multiplex PCR, while the TCRdb copy is restricted to in-frame clones and leaves out a portion. The table shows 98,000 or so clones, with around 87% occurring only once. This specimen belongs to a study of PD-L1 blockade in urothelial cancer. Regarding time point: pretreatment peripheral blood. Findings of the study overall: The study found that durable-benefit patients expanded tumor-associated blood clones more at 3 weeks. A below-median TCR clonality in blood before treatment predicted better survival.

Here the sequenced sample was PBMCs, taken around atezolizumab (anti-PD-L1) treatment. The TCR sequence derives from a man aged 60 to 69 with urothelial cancer.

The CDR3 DNA reads TGCGCCAGCAGCCCCGAAGGACCCCCCGTTGGGAGGGGCTACACCTTC. Protein: CASSPEGPPVGRGYTF. V and J are TRBV5-1 and TRBJ1-2; D not certain. Trimming took off 4 bases at V and 8 bases at J, with 24 bases between the two ends. The CDR3 sequence is 16 residues long. Germline loops: CDR1 SGHRS, CDR2 YFSETQ. Full variable domain (remainder filled in from reference TRBV5-1 and TRBJ1-2): KAGVTQTPRYLIKTRGQQVTLSCSPISGHRSVSWYQQTPGQGLQFLFEYFSETQRNKGNFPGRFSGRQFSNSRSEMNVSTLELGDSALYLCASSPEGPPVGRGYTFGSGTRLTVV.